The 3 T cell receptor beta chains presented below share a single source sample, sequenced in a study of cytomegalovirus exposure and HLA in healthy donors. The study ran its PCR with 60 Vbeta and 13 Jbeta primers. Repertoires were generated with immunoSEQ multiplex PCR, while TCRdb's copy carries only in-frame clones and drops some. In the table there are 98,000 or so clones, about 83% of which are singletons. The sequenced sample consisted of PBMCs. The receptors shown here come from a man aged 55-75 years in good health and CMV-seropositive.

The chain combines TRBV11-2 with TRBJ2-5, with D perhaps TRBD1 (6 bases). CDR1 SGHAT and CDR2 FQNNGV come from the germline V gene. Trimming shortened V by 1 base and J by 4 bases, and 19 bases separated the two germline ends. The CDR3 length is 17 residues. CDR3 sequence reads: CASSLVAETGMGETQYF. The CDR3 DNA follows: TGTGCCAGCAGCTTAGTAGCCGAAACAGGGATGGGAGAGACCCAGTACTTC.

A single count supports this clone. The V gene is TRBV28, the J gene TRBJ2-3, with TRBD2 matching 11 bases. From germline, CDR1 is MDHEN and CDR2 SYDVKM. V was clipped by 2 bases and J by 0 bases; unmatched bases: 1. The CDR3 is made up of 16 amino acids. The CDR3 reads CASSLTSGGSTDTQYF. The CDR3 DNA sequence: TGTGCCAGCAGTTTAACTAGCGGGGGAAGCACAGATACGCAGTATTTT.

There are a few counts of this clone. The gene calls are TRBV6-5 and TRBJ1-1; possible D gene TRBD1, 5 bases. The V gene's germline CDR1 is MNHEY and CDR2 SVGAGI. V lost 2 bases and J 6 bases, leaving 10 bases between the germline ends. The length of the CDR3 is 13 residues. CDR3 DNA sequence: TGTGCCAGCAGTTACAATGGGGCTTCTGAAGCTTTCTTT. It translates to CASSYNGASEAFF.